A selection of T cell receptor beta chains follows, all from one sample in a study of PD-L1 blockade in urothelial cancer. Assay: immunoSEQ multiplex PCR; the TCRdb copy retains only in-frame clones and omits some. The repertoire includes tens of thousands of clones, about 84% of them detected once, and about 15% sits in the top ten. The sample was PBMCs, taken around atezolizumab (anti-PD-L1) treatment. The receptors shown here come from a man in his 60s with urothelial cancer. Each CDR3 is given with its conserved first and last residue. A D gene is named only where the DNA matches it firmly. Clone size, where shown, is once, few, many, or a class for clones that have expanded.

TRBV19	TRBJ2-1	NA	NA	CASSSALRFVEVRGLTYNEQFF	TGTGCCAGTAGTTCAGCCCTCCGGTTTGTTGAAGTGCGGGGGCTTACCTACAATGAGCAGTTCTTC
TRBV18	TRBJ2-2	NA	NA	CASSPIQANTGELFF	TGTGCCAGCTCACCAATCCAGGCGAACACCGGGGAGCTGTTTTTT
TRBV11-2	TRBJ1-4	NA	NA	CASSPPATNEKLFF	TGTGCCAGCAGCCCCCCTGCAACTAATGAAAAACTGTTTTTT
TRBV11-1	TRBJ2-7	NA	NA	CASSLSGGRSYEQYF	TGTGCCAGCAGCTTATCCGGCGGGCGTTCCTACGAGCAGTACTTC
TRBV11-1	TRBJ2-1	once	NA	CASSPKRSSSYNEQFF	TGTGCCAGCAGTCCCAAGCGGTCCAGCTCCTACAATGAGCAGTTCTTC
TRBV29-1	TRBJ1-1	NA	NA	CSVGVGREAFF	TGCAGCGTAGGCGTGGGGCGCGAAGCTTTCTTT
TRBV7-9	TRBJ2-5	NA	NA	CASSLGRRETQYF	TGTGCCAGCAGCTTAGGTCGTCGTGAGACCCAGTACTTC
TRBV6-5	TRBJ2-2	NA	NA	CASSVSEATGELFF	TGTGCCAGCAGTGTTTCTGAAGCAACCGGGGAGCTGTTTTTT
TRBV7-9	TRBJ2-2	once	TRBD2	CASSLLAGVDTGELFF	TGTGCCAGCAGCCTCCTAGCGGGAGTCGACACCGGGGAGCTGTTTTTT
TRBV7-9	TRBJ1-1	NA	NA	CASSAQGQMGTEAFF	TGTGCCAGCAGCGCTCAGGGACAAATGGGTACTGAAGCTTTCTTT
TRBV30	TRBJ2-7	NA	NA	CAWSVGLNSYEQYF	TGTGCCTGGAGTGTGGGACTTAATTCCTACGAGCAGTACTTC
TRBV5-1	TRBJ1-3	NA	NA	CASSLGGASGNTIYF	TGCGCCAGCAGCTTGGGTGGGGCCTCTGGAAACACCATATATTTT
TRBV6-4	TRBJ2-2	once	NA	CASKGDPSTGELFF	TGTGCCAGCAAGGGAGATCCGAGCACCGGGGAGCTGTTTTTT
TRBV30	TRBJ2-2	once	TRBD2	CAWSVRGLAGLGDTGELFF	TGTGCCTGGAGTGTACGAGGACTAGCGGGGCTCGGGGACACCGGGGAGCTGTTTTTT
TRBV11-2	TRBJ2-1	NA	NA	CASSLEARHYNEQFF	TGTGCCAGCAGCTTAGAAGCGAGGCACTACAATGAGCAGTTCTTC
TRBV9	TRBJ1-4	NA	NA	CASSVVFRAKNEKLFF	TGTGCCAGCAGCGTAGTTTTCAGGGCTAAGAATGAAAAACTGTTTTTT
TRBV18	TRBJ2-7	few	NA	CASSPERYEQYF	TGTGCCAGCTCACCAGAGAGGTACGAGCAGTACTTC
TRBV4-2	TRBJ2-7	many	TRBD2	CASSQDVGSGTSSYEQYF	TGTGCCAGCAGCCAAGATGTAGGGAGCGGGACTAGCTCCTACGAGCAGTACTTC
TRBV9	TRBJ1-1	NA	NA	CASSLGGGTEAFF	TGTGCCAGCAGCCTGGGTGGAGGAACTGAAGCTTTCTTT
TRBV4-2	TRBJ2-3	NA	NA	CASSPETKDTQYF	TGTGCCAGCAGCCCCGAGACTAAAGATACGCAGTATTTT
TRBV5-5	TRBJ2-3	once	NA	CASSFRSSTDTQYF	TGTGCCAGCAGCTTCAGGTCTAGCACAGATACGCAGTATTTT
TRBV6-5	TRBJ2-1	NA	NA	CASSSVQGNNEQFF	TGTGCCAGCTCCTCAGTTCAGGGAAACAATGAGCAGTTCTTC
TRBV5-1	TRBJ2-3	NA	TRBD2	CASSPSWTSAIPTDTQYF	TGCGCCAGCAGCCCGAGTTGGACTAGCGCGATTCCCACAGATACGCAGTATTTT
TRBV6-6	TRBJ2-2	NA	TRBD1	CASSSGQGLTGELFF	TGTGCCAGCAGTTCGGGACAGGGTTTGACCGGGGAGCTGTTTTTT
TRBV5-1	TRBJ2-3	NA	TRBD2	CASSLWLGTSGTGRTDTQYF	TGCGCCAGCAGCTTGTGGCTCGGGACTAGCGGGACGGGACGCACAGATACGCAGTATTTT
TRBV9	TRBJ1-1	NA	NA	CASSNPGTEAFF	TGTGCCAGCAGCAATCCAGGGACTGAAGCTTTCTTT
TRBV6-1	TRBJ2-2	NA	NA	CASRVDRGFGELFF	TGTGCCAGCAGGGTAGACAGAGGCTTCGGGGAGCTGTTTTTT
TRBV13	TRBJ1-2	NA	NA	CASRHTGSRGYTF	TGTGCCAGCAGACATACAGGGTCGCGCGGCTACACCTTC
TRBV9	TRBJ2-5	NA	TRBD1	CASSVVSTGGETQYF	TGTGCCAGCAGCGTAGTTTCGACAGGGGGGGAGACCCAGTACTTC
TRBV6-5	TRBJ2-2	NA	NA	CASSGDRRNTGELFF	TGTGCCAGCAGTGGAGACAGGCGGAACACCGGGGAGCTGTTTTTT
TRBV5-4	TRBJ1-1	NA	NA	CASSLRRQLKGTEAFF	TGTGCCAGCAGCTTGAGGAGACAGTTGAAAGGCACTGAAGCTTTCTTT
TRBV5-1	TRBJ2-5	few	TRBD1	CASRTGVAKETQYF	TGCGCCAGCAGGACAGGGGTCGCAAAGGAGACCCAGTACTTC
TRBV9	TRBJ1-3	NA	NA	CASSSGFGNTIYF	TGTGCCAGCAGCTCAGGATTCGGAAACACCATATATTTT
TRBV2	TRBJ2-7	NA	NA	CASIPAGLREQYF	TGTGCCAGCATTCCGGCGGGGCTTCGCGAGCAGTACTTC
TRBV6-1	TRBJ1-2	few	TRBD1	CASSEAGTGNYGYTF	TGTGCCAGCAGTGAAGCCGGGACAGGGAACTATGGCTACACCTTC
TRBV15	TRBJ2-7	NA	NA	CATSLIPGRNEQYF	TGTGCCACCAGCTTGATCCCAGGGCGGAACGAGCAGTACTTC
TRBV6-5	TRBJ1-1	NA	NA	CASSLKANTEAFF	TGTGCCAGCAGCCTAAAAGCGAACACTGAAGCTTTCTTT
TRBV10-3	TRBJ1-2	NA	NA	CAISVQGTGYGYTF	TGTGCCATCAGTGTTCAGGGTACGGGCTATGGCTACACCTTC
TRBV5-1	TRBJ2-2	NA	TRBD2	CASSRFLAGGDTGELFF	TGCGCCAGCAGCCGATTCCTAGCGGGGGGGGACACCGGGGAGCTGTTTTTT
TRBV5-1	TRBJ2-7	few	TRBD2	CASRLTSGGSYEQYF	TGCGCCAGCAGACTTACTAGCGGGGGGTCCTACGAGCAGTACTTC
TRBV18	TRBJ2-1	NA	NA	CASSPRRGATYNEQFF	TGTGCCAGCTCACCACGCCGCGGGGCCACCTACAATGAGCAGTTCTTC
TRBV30	TRBJ2-7	NA	NA	CAWNRDTYEQYF	TGTGCCTGGAACAGGGATACCTACGAGCAGTACTTC
TRBV6-6	TRBJ2-1	NA	NA	CASIPSVRGGYNEQFF	TGTGCCAGCATCCCGAGCGTGAGGGGGGGCTACAATGAGCAGTTCTTC
TRBV18	TRBJ2-6	NA	NA	CASTRTEMSSGANVLTF	TGTGCCAGCACTAGGACAGAAATGAGCTCTGGGGCCAACGTCCTGACTTTC
TRBV5-1	TRBJ2-7	NA	TRBD2	CASSLVAGGGYEQYF	TGCGCCAGCAGCTTGGTGGCGGGAGGGGGGTACGAGCAGTACTTC
TRBV18	TRBJ2-7	NA	TRBD2	CASSPGGRSSYEQYF	TGTGCCAGCTCACCGGGAGGGCGGTCGTCCTACGAGCAGTACTTC
TRBV19	TRBJ2-7	NA	TRBD1	CASRPGTATYEQYF	TGTGCCAGTAGGCCCGGGACAGCAACCTACGAGCAGTACTTC
TRBV6-5	TRBJ2-5	NA	TRBD2	CASSYRGMVSGAQYF	TGTGCCAGCAGTTACCGGGGTATGGTGAGCGGGGCCCAGTACTTC
TRBV2	TRBJ1-5	NA	NA	CASSEERVLHF	TGTGCCAGCAGTGAGGAGAGGGTGCTGCATTTT
TRBV20-1	TRBJ2-7	NA	NA	CSSGQRAEQYF	TGCAGTTCCGGACAGAGGGCCGAGCAGTACTTC
TRBV27	TRBJ2-7	NA	TRBD1	CASSKLRDRPTYEQYF	TGTGCCAGCAGTAAACTGAGGGACAGGCCCACCTACGAGCAGTACTTC
TRBV27	TRBJ1-5	NA	NA	CASSRVGGRNQPQHF	TGTGCCAGTTCTAGGGTTGGGGGCCGGAATCAGCCCCAGCATTTT
TRBV4-2	TRBJ2-7	NA	TRBD2	CASSQDVGRTSWYEQYF	TGTGCCAGCAGCCAAGATGTCGGGCGGACTAGCTGGTACGAGCAGTACTTC
TRBV5-6	TRBJ2-2	NA	TRBD1	CASSYGQGITGELFF	TGTGCCAGCAGCTACGGACAGGGGATTACCGGGGAGCTGTTTTTT
TRBV19	TRBJ2-5	NA	NA	CASSISLAETQYF	TGTGCCAGTAGTATATCCTTAGCCGAGACCCAGTACTTC
TRBV19	TRBJ2-7	NA	TRBD1	CASSITTRQGPHEQYF	TGTGCCAGTAGTATAACCACCCGACAGGGACCCCACGAGCAGTACTTC